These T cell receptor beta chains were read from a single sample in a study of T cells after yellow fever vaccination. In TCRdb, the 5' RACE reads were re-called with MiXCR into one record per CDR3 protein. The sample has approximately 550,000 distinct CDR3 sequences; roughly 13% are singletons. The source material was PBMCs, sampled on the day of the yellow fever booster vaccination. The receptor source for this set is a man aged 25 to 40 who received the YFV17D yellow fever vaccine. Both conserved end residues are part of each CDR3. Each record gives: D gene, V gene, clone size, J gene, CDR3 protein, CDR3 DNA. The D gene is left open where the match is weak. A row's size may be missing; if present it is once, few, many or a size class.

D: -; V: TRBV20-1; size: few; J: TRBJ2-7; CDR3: CSAPRVGSYEQYF; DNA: TGCAGTGCTCCCCGAGTGGGGAGTTACGAGCAGTACTTC
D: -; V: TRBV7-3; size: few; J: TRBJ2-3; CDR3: CASAQGDTQYF; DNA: TGTGCCAGCGCACAAGGGGATACGCAGTATTTT
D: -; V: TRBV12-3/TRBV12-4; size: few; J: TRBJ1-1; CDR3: CASSSSGQTEAFF; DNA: TGTGCCAGCAGCTCGAGCGGGCAGACTGAAGCTTTCTTT
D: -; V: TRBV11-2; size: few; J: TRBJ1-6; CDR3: CASSLHIGGGTTFYSPLHF; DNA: TGTGCCAGCAGCTTACATATCGGTGGCGGGACAACATTTTATTCACCCCTCCACTTT
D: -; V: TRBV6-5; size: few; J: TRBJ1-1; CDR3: CASSYQGGGMNTEAFF; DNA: TGTGCCAGCAGTTATCAGGGAGGGGGAATGAACACTGAAGCTTTCTTT
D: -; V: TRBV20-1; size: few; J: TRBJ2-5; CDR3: CSARDLVQSHQETQYF; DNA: TGCAGTGCTAGAGATTTAGTCCAGTCCCACCAAGAGACCCAGTACTTC
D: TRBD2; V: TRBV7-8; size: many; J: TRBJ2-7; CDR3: CASSLLTAGDAGEQYF; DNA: TGTGCCAGCAGCCTGCTAACAGCGGGGGACGCCGGAGAGCAGTACTTC
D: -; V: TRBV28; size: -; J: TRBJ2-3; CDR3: CASIDSVATDTQYF; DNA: TGTGCCAGCATCGATTCCGTGGCCACAGATACGCAGTATTTT
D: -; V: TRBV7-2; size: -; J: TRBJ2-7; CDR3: CASSFQYGGEQYF; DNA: TGTGCCAGCAGCTTTCAGTACGGGGGCGAGCAGTACTTC
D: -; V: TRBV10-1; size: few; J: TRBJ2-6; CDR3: CASGNSGANVLTF; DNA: TGCGCCAGCGGGAACTCTGGGGCCAACGTCCTGACTTTC
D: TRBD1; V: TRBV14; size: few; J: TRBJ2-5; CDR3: CASSQDTNRGRTQYF; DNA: TGTGCCAGCAGCCAAGACACTAACAGGGGGCGGACCCAGTACTTC
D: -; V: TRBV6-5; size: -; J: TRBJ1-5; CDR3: CASSYSGTRALNQPQHF; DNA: TGTGCCAGCAGTTACTCAGGGACGCGGGCCCTCAATCAGCCCCAGCATTTT
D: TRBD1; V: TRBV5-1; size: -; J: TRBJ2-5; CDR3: CASSLTTGFGETQYF; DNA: TGCGCCAGCAGCCTTACGACAGGGTTTGGAGAGACCCAGTACTTC
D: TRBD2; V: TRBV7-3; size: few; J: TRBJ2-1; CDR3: CASSAGLAGYSSSYNEQFF; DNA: TGTGCCAGCAGCGCCGGACTAGCGGGATACTCTTCCTCCTACAATGAGCAGTTCTTC
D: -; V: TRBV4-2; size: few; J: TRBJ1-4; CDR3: CASSHPGEVGEKLFF; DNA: TGTGCCAGCAGCCACCCAGGAGAGGTGGGTGAAAAACTGTTTTTT
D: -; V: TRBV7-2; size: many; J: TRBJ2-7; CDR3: CASALTQYEQYF; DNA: TGTGCCAGCGCCCTCACCCAATACGAGCAGTACTTC
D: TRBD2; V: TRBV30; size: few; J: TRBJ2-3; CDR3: CAWSVAGATDTQYF; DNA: TGTGCCTGGAGTGTCGCGGGAGCCACAGATACGCAGTATTTT
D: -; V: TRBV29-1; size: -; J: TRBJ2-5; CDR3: CSVEDLGQIQETQYF; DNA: TGCAGCGTTGAAGATCTGGGGCAGATACAAGAGACCCAGTACTTC
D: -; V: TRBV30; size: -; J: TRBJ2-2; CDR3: CAWSKNTGELFF; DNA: TGTGCCTGGTCGAAGAACACCGGGGAGCTGTTTTTT